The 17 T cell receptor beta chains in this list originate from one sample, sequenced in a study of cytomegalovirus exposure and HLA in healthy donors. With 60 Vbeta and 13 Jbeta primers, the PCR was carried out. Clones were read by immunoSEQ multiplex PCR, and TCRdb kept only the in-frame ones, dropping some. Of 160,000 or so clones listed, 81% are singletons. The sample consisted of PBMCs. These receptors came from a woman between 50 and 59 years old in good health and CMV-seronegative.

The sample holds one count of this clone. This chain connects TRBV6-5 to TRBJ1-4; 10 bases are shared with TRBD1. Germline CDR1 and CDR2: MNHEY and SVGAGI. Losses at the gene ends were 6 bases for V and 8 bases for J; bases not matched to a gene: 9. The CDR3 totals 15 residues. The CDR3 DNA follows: TGTGCCAGCAGCCGCCGACAGGGGGCTCGGGAAAAACTGTTTTTT. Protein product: CASSRRQGAREKLFF.

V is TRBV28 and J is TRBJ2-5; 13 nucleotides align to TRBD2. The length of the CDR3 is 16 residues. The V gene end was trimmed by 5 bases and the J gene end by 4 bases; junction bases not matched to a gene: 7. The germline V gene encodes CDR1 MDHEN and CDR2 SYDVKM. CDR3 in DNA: TGTGCCAGCAGTCCCCGGACTAGCGGGAGTGCAGAGACCCAGTACTTC. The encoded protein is CASSPRTSGSAETQYF.

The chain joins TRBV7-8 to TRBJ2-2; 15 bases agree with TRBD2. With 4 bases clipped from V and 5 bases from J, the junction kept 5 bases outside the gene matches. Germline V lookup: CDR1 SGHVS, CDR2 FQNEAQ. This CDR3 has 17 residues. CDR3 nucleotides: TGTGCCAGCAGCTCCACTGGACTAGCGGGGGGGACCGGGGAGCTGTTTTTT. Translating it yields CASSSTGLAGGTGELFF.

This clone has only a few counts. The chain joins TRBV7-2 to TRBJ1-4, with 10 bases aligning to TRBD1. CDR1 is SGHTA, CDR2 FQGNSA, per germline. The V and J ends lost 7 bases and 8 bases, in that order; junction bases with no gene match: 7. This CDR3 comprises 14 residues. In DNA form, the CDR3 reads TGTGCCAGCACCAAGGACAGGGGGAACGAAAAACTGTTTTTT. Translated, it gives CASTKDRGNEKLFF.

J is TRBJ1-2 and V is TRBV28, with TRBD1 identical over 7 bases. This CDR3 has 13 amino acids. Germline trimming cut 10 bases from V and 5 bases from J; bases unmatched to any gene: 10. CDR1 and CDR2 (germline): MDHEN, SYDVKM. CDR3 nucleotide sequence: TGTGCCATATCCCGGGACAGCTTATATGGCTACACCTTC. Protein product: CAISRDSLYGYTF.

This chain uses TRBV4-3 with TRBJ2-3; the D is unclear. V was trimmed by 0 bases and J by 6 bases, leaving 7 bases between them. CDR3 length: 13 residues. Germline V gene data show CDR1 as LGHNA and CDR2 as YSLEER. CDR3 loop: CASSQERRDTQYF. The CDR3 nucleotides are TGCGCCAGCAGCCAAGAGAGGCGGGATACGCAGTATTTT.

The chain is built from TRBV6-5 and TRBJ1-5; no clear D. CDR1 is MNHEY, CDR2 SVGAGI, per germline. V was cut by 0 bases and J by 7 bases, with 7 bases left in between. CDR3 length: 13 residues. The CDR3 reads CASSYSNIQPQHF. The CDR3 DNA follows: TGTGCCAGCAGTTACTCGAACATCCAGCCCCAGCATTTT.

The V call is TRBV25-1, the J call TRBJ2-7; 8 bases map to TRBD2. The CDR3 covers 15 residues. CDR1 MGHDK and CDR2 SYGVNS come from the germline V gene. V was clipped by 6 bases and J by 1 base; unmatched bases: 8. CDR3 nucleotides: TGTGCCAGCAGCTTCGGAGTAGCGGGGTCCTACGAGCAGTACTTC. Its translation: CASSFGVAGSYEQYF.

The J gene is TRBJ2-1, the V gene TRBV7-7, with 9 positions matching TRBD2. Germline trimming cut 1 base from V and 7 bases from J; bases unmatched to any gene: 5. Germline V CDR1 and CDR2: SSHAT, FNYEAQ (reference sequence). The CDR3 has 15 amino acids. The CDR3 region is CASSLGLAGSNEQFF. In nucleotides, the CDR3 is TGTGCCAGCAGCTTAGGTCTAGCGGGATCTAATGAGCAGTTCTTC.

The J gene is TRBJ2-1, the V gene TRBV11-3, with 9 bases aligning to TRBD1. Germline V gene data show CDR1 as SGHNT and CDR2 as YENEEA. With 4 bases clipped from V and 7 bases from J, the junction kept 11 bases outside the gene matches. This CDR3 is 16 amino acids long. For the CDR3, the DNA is TGTGCCAGCAGCTGGTCGGACAGGGGTGGGAATAATGAGCAGTTCTTC. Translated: CASSWSDRGGNNEQFF.

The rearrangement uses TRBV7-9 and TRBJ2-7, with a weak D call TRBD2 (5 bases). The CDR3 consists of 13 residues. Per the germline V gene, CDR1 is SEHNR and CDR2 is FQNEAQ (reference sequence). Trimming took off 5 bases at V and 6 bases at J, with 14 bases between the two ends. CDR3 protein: CASSPGIHGEQYF. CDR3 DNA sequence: TGTGCCAGCAGCCCCGGGATCCACGGCGAGCAGTACTTC.

CDR3 DNA: TGTGCCAGCAGCGGTCCGACAGCCCCCTTCGAAGCTTTCTTT. Translating it yields CASSGPTAPFEAFF. This chain connects TRBV7-9 to TRBJ1-1; maybe TRBD1 (5 bases). V was shortened by 5 bases and J by 8 bases, with 18 bases between the two germline ends. Germline loops: CDR1 SEHNR, CDR2 FQNEAQ (reference sequence). The CDR3 has 14 residues.

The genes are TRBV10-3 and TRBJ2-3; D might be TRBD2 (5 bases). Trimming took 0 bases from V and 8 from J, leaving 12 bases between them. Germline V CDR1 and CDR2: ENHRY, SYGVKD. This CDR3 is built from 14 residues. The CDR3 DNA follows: TGTGCCATCAGTGAGTCTGCCCTCGGAGGTACGCAGTATTTT. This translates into CAISESALGGTQYF.

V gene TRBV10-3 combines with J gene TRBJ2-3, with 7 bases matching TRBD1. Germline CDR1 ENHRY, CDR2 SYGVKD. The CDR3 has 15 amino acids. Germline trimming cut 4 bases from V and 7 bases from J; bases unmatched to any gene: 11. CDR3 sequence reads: CAISVGDSYRNTQYF. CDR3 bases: TGTGCCATCAGTGTCGGGGACAGCTATAGGAATACGCAGTATTTT.

CDR3 DNA: TGTGCCAGCAGCTTAGGGGGCAGGGGGCTTGGCTACACCTTC. This translates into CASSLGGRGLGYTF. This rearrangement joins TRBV7-2 to TRBJ1-2; 8 nucleotides match TRBD1. V was pared by 1 base and J by 7 bases, with 5 bases of the junction left unmatched. Per germline, CDR1 SGHTA and CDR2 FQGNSA. The CDR3 has 14 residues. The variable domain in full, with the rest retrieved from reference TRBV7-2 and TRBJ1-2, is GAGVSQSPSNKVTEKGKDVELRCDPISGHTALYWYRQSLGQGLEFLIYFQGNSAPDKSGLPSDRFSAERTGGSVSTLTIQRTQQEDSAVYLCASSLGGRGLGYTFGSGTRLTVV.

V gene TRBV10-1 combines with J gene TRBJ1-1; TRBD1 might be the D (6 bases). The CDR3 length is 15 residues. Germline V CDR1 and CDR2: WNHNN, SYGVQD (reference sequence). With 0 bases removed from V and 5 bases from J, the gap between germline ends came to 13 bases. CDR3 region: CASSESARGQTEAFF. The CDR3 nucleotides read TGCGCCAGCAGTGAGTCGGCCAGGGGCCAAACTGAAGCTTTCTTT.

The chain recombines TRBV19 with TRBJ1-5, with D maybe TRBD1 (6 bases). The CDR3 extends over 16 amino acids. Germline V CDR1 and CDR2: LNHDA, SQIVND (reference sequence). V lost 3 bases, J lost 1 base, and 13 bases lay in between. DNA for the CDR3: TGTGCCAGTAGTATTAAGACAGGCAACAGCAATCAGCCCCAGCATTTT. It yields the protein CASSIKTGNSNQPQHF.